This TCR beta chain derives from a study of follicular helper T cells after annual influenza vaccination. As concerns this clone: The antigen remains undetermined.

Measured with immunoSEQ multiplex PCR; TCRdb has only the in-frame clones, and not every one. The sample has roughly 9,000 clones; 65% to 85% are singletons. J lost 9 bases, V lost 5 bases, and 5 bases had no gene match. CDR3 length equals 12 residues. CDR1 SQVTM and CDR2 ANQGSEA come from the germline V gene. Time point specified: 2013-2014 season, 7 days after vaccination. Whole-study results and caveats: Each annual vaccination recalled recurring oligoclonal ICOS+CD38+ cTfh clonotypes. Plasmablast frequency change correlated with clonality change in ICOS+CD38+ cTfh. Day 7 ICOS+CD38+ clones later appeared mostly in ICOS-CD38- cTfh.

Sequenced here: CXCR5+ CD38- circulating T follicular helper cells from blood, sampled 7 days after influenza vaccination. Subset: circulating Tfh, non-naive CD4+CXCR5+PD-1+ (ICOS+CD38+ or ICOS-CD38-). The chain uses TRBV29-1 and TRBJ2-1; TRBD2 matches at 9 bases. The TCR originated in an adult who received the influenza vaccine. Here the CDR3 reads CSVSLAGTEQFF. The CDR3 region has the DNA TGCAGCGTTAGTCTAGCGGGAACTGAGCAGTTCTTC.